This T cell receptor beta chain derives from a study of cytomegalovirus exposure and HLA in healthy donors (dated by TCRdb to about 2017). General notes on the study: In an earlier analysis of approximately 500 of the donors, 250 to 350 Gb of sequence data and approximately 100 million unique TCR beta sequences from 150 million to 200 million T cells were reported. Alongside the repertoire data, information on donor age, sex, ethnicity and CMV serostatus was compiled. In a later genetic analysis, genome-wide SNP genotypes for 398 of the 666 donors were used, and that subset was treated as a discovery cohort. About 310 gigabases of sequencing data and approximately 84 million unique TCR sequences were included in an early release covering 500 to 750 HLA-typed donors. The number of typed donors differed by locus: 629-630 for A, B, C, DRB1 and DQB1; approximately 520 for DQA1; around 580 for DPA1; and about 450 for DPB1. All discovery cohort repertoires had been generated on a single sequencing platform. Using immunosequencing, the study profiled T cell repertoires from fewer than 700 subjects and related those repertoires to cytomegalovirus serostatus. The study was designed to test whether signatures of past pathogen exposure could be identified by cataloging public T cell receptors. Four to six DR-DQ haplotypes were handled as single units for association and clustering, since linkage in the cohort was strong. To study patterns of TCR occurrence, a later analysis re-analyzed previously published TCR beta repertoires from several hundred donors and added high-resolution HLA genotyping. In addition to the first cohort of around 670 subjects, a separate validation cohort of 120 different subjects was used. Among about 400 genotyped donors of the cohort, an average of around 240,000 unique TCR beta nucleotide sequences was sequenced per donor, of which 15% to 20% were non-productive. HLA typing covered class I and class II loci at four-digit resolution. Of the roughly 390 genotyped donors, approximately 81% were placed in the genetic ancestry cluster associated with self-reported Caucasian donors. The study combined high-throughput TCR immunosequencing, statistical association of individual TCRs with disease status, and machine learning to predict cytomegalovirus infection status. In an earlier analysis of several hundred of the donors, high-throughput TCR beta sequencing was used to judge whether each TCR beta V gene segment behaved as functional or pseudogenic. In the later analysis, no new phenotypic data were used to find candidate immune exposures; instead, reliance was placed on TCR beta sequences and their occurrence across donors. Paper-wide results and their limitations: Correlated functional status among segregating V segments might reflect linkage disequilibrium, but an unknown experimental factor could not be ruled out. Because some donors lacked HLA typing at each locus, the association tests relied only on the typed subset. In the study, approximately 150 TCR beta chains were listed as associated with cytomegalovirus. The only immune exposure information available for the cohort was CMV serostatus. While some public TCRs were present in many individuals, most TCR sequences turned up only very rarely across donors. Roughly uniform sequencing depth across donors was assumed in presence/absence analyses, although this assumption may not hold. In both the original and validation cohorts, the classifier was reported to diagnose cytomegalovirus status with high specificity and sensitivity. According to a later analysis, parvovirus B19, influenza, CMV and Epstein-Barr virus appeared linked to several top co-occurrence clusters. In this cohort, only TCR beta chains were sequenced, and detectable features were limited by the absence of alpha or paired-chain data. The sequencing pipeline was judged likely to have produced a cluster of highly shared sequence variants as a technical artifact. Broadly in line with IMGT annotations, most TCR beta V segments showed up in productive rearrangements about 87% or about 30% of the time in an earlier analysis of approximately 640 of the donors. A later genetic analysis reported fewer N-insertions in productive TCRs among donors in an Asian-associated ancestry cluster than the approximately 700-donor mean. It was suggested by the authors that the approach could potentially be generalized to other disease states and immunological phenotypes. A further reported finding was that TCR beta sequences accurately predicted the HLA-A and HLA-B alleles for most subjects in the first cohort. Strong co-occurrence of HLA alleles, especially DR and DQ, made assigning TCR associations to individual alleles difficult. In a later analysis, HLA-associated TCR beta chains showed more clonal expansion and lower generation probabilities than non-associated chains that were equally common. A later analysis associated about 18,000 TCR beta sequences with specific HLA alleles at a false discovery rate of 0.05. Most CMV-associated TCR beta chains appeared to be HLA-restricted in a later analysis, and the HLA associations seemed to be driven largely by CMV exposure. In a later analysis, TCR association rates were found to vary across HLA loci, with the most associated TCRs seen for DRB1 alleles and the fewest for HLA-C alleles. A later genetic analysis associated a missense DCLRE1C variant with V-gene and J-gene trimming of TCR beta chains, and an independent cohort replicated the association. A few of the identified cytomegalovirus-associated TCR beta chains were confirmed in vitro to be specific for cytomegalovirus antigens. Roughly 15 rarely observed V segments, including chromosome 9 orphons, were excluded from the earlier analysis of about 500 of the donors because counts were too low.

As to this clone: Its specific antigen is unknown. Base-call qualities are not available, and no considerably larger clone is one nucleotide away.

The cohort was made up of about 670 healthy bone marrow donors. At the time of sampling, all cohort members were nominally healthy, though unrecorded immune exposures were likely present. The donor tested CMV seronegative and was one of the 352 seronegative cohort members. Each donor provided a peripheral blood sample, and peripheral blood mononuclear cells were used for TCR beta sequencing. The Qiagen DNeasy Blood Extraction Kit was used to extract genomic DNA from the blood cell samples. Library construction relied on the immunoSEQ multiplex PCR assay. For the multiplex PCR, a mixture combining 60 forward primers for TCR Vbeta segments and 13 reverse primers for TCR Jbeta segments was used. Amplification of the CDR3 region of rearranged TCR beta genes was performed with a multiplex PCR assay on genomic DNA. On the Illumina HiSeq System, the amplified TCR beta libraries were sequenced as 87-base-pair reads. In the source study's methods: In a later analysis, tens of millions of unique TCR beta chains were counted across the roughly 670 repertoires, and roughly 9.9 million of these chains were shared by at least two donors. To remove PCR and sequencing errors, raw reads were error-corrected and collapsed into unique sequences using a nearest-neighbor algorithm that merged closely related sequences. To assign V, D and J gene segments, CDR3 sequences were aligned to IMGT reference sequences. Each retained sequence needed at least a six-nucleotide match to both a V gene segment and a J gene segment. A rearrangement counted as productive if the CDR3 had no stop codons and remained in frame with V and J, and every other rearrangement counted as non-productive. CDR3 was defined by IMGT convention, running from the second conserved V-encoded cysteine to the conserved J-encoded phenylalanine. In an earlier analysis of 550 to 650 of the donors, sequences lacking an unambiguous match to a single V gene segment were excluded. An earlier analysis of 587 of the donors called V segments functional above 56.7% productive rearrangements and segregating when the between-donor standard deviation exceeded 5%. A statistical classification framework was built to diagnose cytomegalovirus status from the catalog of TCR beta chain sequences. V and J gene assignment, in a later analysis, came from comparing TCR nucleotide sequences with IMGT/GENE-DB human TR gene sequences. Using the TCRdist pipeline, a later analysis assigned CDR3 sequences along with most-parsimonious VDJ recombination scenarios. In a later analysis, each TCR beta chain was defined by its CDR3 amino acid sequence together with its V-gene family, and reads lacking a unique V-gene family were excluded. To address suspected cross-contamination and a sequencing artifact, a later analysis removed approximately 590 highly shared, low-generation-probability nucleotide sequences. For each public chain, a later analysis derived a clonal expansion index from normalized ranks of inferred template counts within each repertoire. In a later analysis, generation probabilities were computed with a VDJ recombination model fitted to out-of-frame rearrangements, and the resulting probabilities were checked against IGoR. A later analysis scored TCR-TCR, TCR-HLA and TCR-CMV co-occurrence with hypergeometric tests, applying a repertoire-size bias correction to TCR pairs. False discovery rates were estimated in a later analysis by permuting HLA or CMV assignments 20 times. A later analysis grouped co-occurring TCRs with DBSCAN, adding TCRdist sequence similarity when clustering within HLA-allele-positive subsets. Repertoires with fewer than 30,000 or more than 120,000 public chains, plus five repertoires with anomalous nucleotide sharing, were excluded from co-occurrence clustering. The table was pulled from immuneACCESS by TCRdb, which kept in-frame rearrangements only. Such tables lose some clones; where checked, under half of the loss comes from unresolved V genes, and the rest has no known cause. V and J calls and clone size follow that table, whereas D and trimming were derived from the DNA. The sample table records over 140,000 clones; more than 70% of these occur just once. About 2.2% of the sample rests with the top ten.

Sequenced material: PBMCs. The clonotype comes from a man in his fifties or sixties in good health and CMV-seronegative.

The DNA reads TGTGCCAGCTCACAATTTGACAGGGGAGGAAATGAGCAGTTCTTC. This encodes CASSQFDRGGNEQFF. The rearrangement combines TRBV18 with TRBJ2-1; 8 bases in the middle match TRBD1. Inclusive of the bounding cysteine and phenylalanine, the CDR3 is 15 residues long. The kept DNA is CDR3 alone, 45 bases in frame from the first base. CDR1 and CDR2, per the germline V gene, are KGHSH and LQKENI. At the junction V is shortened by 4 bases and J by 7 bases; bases outside the gene matches: 9.